Given below is one T cell receptor beta chain in context. Its target is not known. Time point: cycle 4 day 1 (C4D1), after less than 7 weeks of nivolumab. Patients all relapsed after autologous stem cell transplantation, and there was variation in brentuximab vedotin exposure. Starting with thawed PBMCs, CD4+ T cells were purified by magnetic negative selection. Patients reached a best response of complete response, partial response or progressive disease. These data come from a study of PD-1 blockade in classical Hodgkin lymphoma. The ends lost 5 bases at V and 7 bases at J; junction bases unmatched: 5. Germline lookup yields CDR1 KGHSH and CDR2 LQKENI. This CDR3 comprises 14 residues. TCRdb's copy holds only in-frame clones and misses some; the assay was immunoSEQ multiplex PCR. The sample lists tens of thousands of clones; more than 85% were seen once. Findings of the study overall: Researchers reported that CD4+ TCR diversity, though not CD8+, rose significantly by C4D1. Compared with healthy donors, newly diagnosed patients reportedly showed lower baseline TCR diversity. Complete responders had baseline diversity similar to newly diagnosed patients.

The gene calls are TRBV18 and TRBJ1-6; 7 positions agree with TRBD1. The sequence was obtained from a human donor with classical Hodgkin lymphoma. Sequences were derived from CD4+ T cells from blood, sampled before the fourth cycle of nivolumab. The CDR3 is CASSTTGLNSPLHF. The CDR3 nucleotides read TGTGCCAGCTCAACGACAGGGTTAAATTCACCCCTCCACTTT.